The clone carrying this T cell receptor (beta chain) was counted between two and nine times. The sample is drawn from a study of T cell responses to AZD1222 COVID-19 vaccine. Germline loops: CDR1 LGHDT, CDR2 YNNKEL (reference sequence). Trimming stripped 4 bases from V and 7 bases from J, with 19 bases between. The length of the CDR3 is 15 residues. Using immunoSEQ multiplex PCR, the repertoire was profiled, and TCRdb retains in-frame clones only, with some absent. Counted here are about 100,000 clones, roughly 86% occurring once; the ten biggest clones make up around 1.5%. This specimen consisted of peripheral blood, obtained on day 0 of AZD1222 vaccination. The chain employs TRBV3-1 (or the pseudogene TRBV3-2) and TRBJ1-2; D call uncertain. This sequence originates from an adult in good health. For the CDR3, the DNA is TGTGCCAGCAGCCTAGAGAACTCCGGACGGTCTGGCTACACCTTC. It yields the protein CASSLENSGRSGYTF.